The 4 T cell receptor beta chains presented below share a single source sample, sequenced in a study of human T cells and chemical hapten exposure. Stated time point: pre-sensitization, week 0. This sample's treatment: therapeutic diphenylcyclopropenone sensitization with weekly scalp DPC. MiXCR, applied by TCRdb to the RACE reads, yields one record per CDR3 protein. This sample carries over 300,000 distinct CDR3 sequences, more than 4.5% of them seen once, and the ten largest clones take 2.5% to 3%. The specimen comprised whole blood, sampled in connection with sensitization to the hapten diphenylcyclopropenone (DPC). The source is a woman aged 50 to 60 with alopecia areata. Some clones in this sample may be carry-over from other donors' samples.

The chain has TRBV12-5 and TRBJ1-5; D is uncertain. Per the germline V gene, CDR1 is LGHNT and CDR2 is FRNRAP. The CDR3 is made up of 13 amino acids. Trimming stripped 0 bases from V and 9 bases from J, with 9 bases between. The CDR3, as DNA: TGTGCTAGTGGTTTGGTAGGCGGAGGGCCCCAGCATTTT. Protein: CASGLVGGGPQHF.

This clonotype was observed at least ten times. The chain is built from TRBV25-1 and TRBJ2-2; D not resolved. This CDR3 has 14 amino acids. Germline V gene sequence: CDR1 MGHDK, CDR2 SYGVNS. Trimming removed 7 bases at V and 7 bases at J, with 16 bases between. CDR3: CASTLQGGSGELFF. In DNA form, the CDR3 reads TGTGCCAGCACCCTACAAGGCGGAAGCGGGGAGCTGTTTTTT.

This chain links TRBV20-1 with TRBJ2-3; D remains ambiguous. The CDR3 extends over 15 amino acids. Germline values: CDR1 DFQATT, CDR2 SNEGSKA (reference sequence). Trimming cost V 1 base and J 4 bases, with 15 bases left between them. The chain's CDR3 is CSARVAQSVSDTQYF. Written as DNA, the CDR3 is TGCAGTGCTAGAGTAGCACAGTCGGTTTCAGATACGCAGTATTTT.

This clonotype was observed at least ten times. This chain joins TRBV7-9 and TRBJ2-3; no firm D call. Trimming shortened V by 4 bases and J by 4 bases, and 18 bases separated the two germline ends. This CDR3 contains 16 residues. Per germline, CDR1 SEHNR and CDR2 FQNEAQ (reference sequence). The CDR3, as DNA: TGTGCCAGCAGCTCCTCGCCCGGCAGGCGTGCAGATACGCAGTATTTT. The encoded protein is CASSSSPGRRADTQYF.